The rows below give T cell receptor beta chains drawn from one sample of a study of cytomegalovirus exposure and HLA in healthy donors. The method was immunoSEQ multiplex PCR; TCRdb's version includes in-frame clones alone and lacks a portion of them. The table lists about 140,000 clones, almost 85% of them singletons. Sequenced input: PBMCs. The receptors come from a man younger than 45 in good health and CMV-seropositive. The conserved cysteine and the conserved F or W are not part of the CDR3 here. The order of the fields is clone size, V gene, J gene, CDR3 protein. Rows may omit the clone size; those that give it use once, few, many or a size class.

clone_size: NA
v_call: TRBV5-1
j_call: TRBJ2-7
cdr3_aa: ASSGTSGSSSYEQY

clone_size: NA
v_call: TRBV6-5
j_call: TRBJ1-1
cdr3_aa: ASSPGTLNAEAF

clone_size: few
v_call: TRBV7-9
j_call: TRBJ2-7
cdr3_aa: SSSPRDRVTVY

clone_size: once
v_call: TRBV27
j_call: TRBJ2-1
cdr3_aa: ASSFSSGTGIHNEQF

clone_size: NA
v_call: TRBV19
j_call: TRBJ2-7
cdr3_aa: ASSSDAYEQY

clone_size: NA
v_call: TRBV6-5
j_call: TRBJ1-1
cdr3_aa: ASSYRRGRGTEAF

clone_size: NA
v_call: TRBV19
j_call: TRBJ1-3
cdr3_aa: ATREGYTIY

clone_size: NA
v_call: TRBV19
j_call: TRBJ2-5
cdr3_aa: ASTSSGTGAFTETQY

clone_size: NA
v_call: TRBV2
j_call: TRBJ2-3
cdr3_aa: ASSPGQGLPQY

clone_size: NA
v_call: TRBV7-2
j_call: TRBJ2-1
cdr3_aa: ASSFGRDREQF

clone_size: once
v_call: TRBV5-1
j_call: TRBJ2-7
cdr3_aa: ASSSRHPDSYEQY

clone_size: once
v_call: TRBV6-1
j_call: TRBJ2-1
cdr3_aa: ASTRNDVRSNEQF

clone_size: NA
v_call: TRBV5-4
j_call: TRBJ1-5
cdr3_aa: ASSLAGTDNQPQH

clone_size: few
v_call: TRBV4-1
j_call: TRBJ2-7
cdr3_aa: ASSQGQAPYEQY

clone_size: NA
v_call: TRBV29-1
j_call: TRBJ2-1
cdr3_aa: SVEYLLAGGFYNEQL

clone_size: NA
v_call: TRBV2
j_call: TRBJ1-5
cdr3_aa: ASTAGWGPGPQH

clone_size: NA
v_call: TRBV5-6
j_call: TRBJ2-5
cdr3_aa: ASSLRTEGSQETQY

clone_size: NA
v_call: TRBV2
j_call: TRBJ2-7
cdr3_aa: ASAPQGPSSYEQY

clone_size: NA
v_call: TRBV5-4
j_call: TRBJ2-5
cdr3_aa: ASSLLIAPQY

clone_size: NA
v_call: TRBV6-5
j_call: TRBJ2-7
cdr3_aa: ASSAPRQVSYEQY

clone_size: NA
v_call: TRBV9
j_call: TRBJ1-1
cdr3_aa: ASSVIDAPGNTEAF